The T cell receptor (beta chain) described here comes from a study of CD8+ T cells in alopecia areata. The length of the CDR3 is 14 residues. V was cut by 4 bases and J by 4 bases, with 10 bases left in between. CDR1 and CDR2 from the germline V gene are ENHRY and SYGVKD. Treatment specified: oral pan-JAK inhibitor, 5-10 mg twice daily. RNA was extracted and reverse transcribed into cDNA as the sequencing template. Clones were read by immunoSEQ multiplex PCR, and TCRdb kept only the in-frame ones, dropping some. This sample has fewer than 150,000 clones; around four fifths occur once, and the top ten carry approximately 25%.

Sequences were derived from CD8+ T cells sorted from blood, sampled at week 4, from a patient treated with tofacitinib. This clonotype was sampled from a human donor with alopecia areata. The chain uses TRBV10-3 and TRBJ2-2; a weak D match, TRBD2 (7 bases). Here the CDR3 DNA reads TGTGCCATCAGTGTCGGGGGGCTCACCGGGGAGCTGTTTTTT. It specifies CAISVGGLTGELFF.